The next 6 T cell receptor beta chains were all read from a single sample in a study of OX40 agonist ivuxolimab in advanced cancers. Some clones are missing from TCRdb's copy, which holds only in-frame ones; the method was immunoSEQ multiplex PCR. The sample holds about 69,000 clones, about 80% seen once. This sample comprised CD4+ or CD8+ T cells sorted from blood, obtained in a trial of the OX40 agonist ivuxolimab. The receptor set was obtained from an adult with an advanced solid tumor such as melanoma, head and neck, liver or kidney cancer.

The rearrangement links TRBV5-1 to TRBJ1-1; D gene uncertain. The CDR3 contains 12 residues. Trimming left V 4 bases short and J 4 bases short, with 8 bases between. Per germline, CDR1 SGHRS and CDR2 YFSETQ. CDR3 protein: CASSTPSTEAFF. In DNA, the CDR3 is TGCGCCAGCAGCACCCCTTCCACTGAAGCTTTCTTT.

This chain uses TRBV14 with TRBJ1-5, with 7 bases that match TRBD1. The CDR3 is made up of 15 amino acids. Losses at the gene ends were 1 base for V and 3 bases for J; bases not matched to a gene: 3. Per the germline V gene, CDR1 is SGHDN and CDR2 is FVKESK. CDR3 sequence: CASSQGQGVNQPQHF. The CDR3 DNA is TGTGCCAGCAGCCAAGGACAGGGTGTCAATCAGCCCCAGCATTTT.

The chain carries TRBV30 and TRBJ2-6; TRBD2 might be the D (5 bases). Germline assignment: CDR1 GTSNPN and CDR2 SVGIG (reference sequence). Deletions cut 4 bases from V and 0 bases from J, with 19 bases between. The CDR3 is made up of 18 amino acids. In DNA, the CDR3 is TGTGCCTGGAAGCAGAGCGGAGGTGGGAGCTCTGGGGCCAACGTCCTGACTTTC. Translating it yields CAWKQSGGGSSGANVLTF.

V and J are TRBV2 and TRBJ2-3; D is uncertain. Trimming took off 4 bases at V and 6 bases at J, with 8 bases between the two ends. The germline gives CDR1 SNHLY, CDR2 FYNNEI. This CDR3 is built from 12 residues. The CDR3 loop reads CASSAGEDTQYF. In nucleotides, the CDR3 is TGTGCCAGCAGTGCTGGCGAGGATACGCAGTATTTT.

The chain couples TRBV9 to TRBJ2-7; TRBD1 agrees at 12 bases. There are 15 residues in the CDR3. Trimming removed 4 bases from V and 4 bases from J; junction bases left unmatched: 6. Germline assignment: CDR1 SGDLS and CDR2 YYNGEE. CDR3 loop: CASSLGTGGKYEQYF. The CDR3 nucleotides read TGTGCCAGCAGCCTTGGGACAGGGGGCAAATACGAGCAGTACTTC.

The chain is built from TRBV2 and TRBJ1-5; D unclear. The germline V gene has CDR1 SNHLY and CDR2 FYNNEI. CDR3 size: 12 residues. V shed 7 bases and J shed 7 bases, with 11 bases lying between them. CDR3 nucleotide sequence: TGTGCCAGCACCCGGGGTGAGCAGCCCCAGCATTTT. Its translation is CASTRGEQPQHF.